This note documents a single T cell receptor beta chain sequence. Germline V gives CDR1 MNHEY, CDR2 SVGEGT. This CDR3 comprises 14 residues. The V gene lost 4 bases and the J gene lost 0 bases, with 9 bases spanning the gap. The data are from a study of blood T cell repertoires in COVID-19. About the research overall: Sources were T cells, B-cell-depleted T cells, or PBMCs; the material itself was cDNA or gDNA.

Residents of 24 US areas, aged roughly 18 to 89 years, made up the participants. Assignment of participants to cohorts was predicated upon participant-reported clinical history. What the recovered Cohort 3 donors had was two negative PCRs, clearance, or symptom resolution. Clones were sequenced by immunoSEQ multiplex PCR, and TCRdb holds only the in-frame ones, with some missing. The sample has 300,000 to 350,000 clones; roughly 84% are singletons. This receptor was taken from a young woman who had recovered from COVID-19. The chain carries TRBV6-2 or TRBV6-3 and TRBJ1-2, with a weak D call TRBD1 (5 bases). The source material was PBMCs or T cells enriched from blood (not recorded which). The CDR3 region has the DNA TGTGCCAGCAGTTCCCGGGACTCTAACTATGGCTACACCTTC. This gives the protein CASSSRDSNYGYTF.